This T cell receptor beta chain derives from a study of T cell responses to AZD1222 COVID-19 vaccine. Study-wide context: Second-dose schedules of about 4 or about 12 weeks were combined. Study outcomes and limitations: The study identified only a handful of AZD1222 recipients as seropositive at baseline. Donors were mostly white British, more females; clonal diversity possibly underestimated. As reported, nearly half of all spike-specific TCRs target variant regions that are unmutated.

A note on this clone: What it binds is unknown.

Trimming stripped 11 bases from V and 6 bases from J, with 13 bases between. CDR1 and CDR2 (germline): MNHEY, SVGAGI. The CDR3 has 12 amino acids. Only in-frame clones appear in the TCRdb table, and some are missing; sequencing was by immunoSEQ multiplex PCR. The sample has 100,000 to 140,000 clones, 75% to 90% seen once. The chain couples TRBV6-5 to TRBJ2-2, with D possibly called TRBD1 or TRBD2 (5 bases each). The clonotype comes from an adult in good health. This specimen was peripheral blood, taken on day 0 of AZD1222 vaccination. The CDR3 protein is CAEGQSAGELFF. CDR3 DNA sequence: TGTGCCGAGGGGCAAAGCGCCGGGGAGCTGTTTTTT.